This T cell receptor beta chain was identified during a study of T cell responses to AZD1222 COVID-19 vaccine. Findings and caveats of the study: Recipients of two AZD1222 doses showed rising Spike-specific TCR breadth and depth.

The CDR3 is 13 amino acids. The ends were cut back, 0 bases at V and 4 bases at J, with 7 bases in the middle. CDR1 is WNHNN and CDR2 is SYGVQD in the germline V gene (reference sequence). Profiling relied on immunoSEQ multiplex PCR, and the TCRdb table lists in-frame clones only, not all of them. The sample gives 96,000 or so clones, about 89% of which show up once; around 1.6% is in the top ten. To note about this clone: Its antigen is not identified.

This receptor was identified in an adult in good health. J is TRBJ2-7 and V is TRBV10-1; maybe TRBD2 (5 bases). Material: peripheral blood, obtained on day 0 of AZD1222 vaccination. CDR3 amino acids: CASSESGEYEQYF. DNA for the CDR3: TGCGCCAGCAGTGAGTCTGGGGAGTACGAGCAGTACTTC.